The present T cell receptor (beta chain) was sequenced within a study of beta chain features in type 1 diabetes. Regarding the study as a whole: All four CD4+ subsets of Type 1 diabetes patients contained TCRB CDR3s that were moderately but significantly shorter. PCR might pick shorter templates more often, in the same way for patients and controls. For cells with high TCR expression, cDNA sequencing could yield over-representation.

A few counts support this clone. Its antigen is undetermined. From germline, CDR1 is PRHDT and CDR2 FYEKMQ (reference sequence). The CDR3 contains 14 residues. V dropped 3 bases and J dropped 4 bases, with 12 bases sitting between them. Stem cell-like memory, regulatory, central memory and naive CD4+ cells were sorted via CD45RO/CCR7/CD25/CD127/CD95/CD27. All of the isolated RNA was reverse transcribed, so expressed TCRB transcripts were sequenced. The table came from immunoSEQ multiplex PCR; TCRdb's copy has only in-frame clones and leaves some out. The sample consists of over 500,000 clones, around 16% of them appearing once.

The chain links TRBV13 to TRBJ1-2, with D tentatively TRBD1 (6 bases). Sequenced material: naive CD4+ T cells from blood. This sequence was found in a man aged 18 to 30 in good health. This CDR3 reads CASSFQGIPYGYTF. The CDR3 coding sequence is TGTGCCAGCAGCTTCCAGGGGATACCCTATGGCTACACCTTC.